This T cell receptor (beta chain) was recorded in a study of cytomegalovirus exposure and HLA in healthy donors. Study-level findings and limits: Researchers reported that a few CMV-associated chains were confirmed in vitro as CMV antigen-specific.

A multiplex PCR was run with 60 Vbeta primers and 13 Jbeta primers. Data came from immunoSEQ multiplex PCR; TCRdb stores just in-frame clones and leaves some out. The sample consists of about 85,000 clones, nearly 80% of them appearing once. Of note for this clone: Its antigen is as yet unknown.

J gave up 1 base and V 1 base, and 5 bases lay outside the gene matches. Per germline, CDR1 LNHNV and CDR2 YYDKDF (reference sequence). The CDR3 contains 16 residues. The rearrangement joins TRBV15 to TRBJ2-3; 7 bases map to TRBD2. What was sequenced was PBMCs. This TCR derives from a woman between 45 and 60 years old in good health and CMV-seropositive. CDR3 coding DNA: TGTGCCACCAGCAGAGGGTCTAGCGGCGGCACAGATACGCAGTATTTT. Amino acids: CATSRGSSGGTDTQYF. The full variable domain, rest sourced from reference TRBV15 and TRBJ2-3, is DAMVIQNPRYQVTQFGKPVTLSCSQTLNHNVMYWYQQKSSQAPKLLFHYYDKDFNNEADTPDNFQSRRPNTSFCFLDIRSPGLGDTAMYLCATSRGSSGGTDTQYFGPGTRLTVL.